Shown below are 17 T cell receptor beta chains from a single sample sequenced in a study of shared clonotypes between healthy human individuals. Assay used: immunoSEQ multiplex PCR; TCRdb lists only in-frame clones, some missing. The top ten hold 15% to 20% of the sample, which has around 300,000 clones, roughly 87% seen once. Sequenced: memory CD8+ T cells sorted from blood. The subset denotes: CD45RO+ cells pooled with CCR7-negative TemRA cells. The receptors were gathered from a young man in good health.

The chain combines TRBV6-5 with TRBJ2-3; D uncertain. The CDR3 length is 15 residues. Per germline, CDR1 MNHEY and CDR2 SVGAGI. Trimming took off 8 bases at V and 1 base at J, with 16 bases between the two ends. Written as DNA, the CDR3 is TGTGCCAGCCACCGGGCCCCGTCGGGCACAGATACGCAGTATTTT. Translation: CASHRAPSGTDTQYF.

This clone was seen just once. This chain links TRBV9 with TRBJ2-7, with a weak D call TRBD2 (6 bases). The CDR3 spans 15 residues. The V gene's germline CDR1 is SGDLS and CDR2 YYNGEE. V shed 0 bases and J shed 2 bases, with 12 bases lying between them. CDR3 amino acids: CASSVVREPPYEQYF. CDR3 nucleotides: TGTGCCAGCAGCGTAGTACGGGAGCCTCCCTACGAGCAGTACTTC.

V gene TRBV5-6 combines with J gene TRBJ2-3; TRBD2 matches at 9 bases. After removal of 2 bases from V and 4 bases from J, the junction contained 11 bases not matched to a gene. The CDR3 sequence is 17 residues long. Germline CDR1 and CDR2: SGHDT and YYEEEE. The CDR3, as DNA: TGTGCCAGCAGCTTTGGGACTAGCAATGCTAGATCAGATACGCAGTATTTT. Amino acids: CASSFGTSNARSDTQYF.

The chain uses TRBV5-4 and TRBJ2-5; D is uncertain. Germline loops: CDR1 SGHNT, CDR2 YYREEE (reference sequence). CDR3 length: 9 residues. The CDR3 DNA follows: TGTGCGTTTCTAGGGACCCAGTACTTC. Protein product: CAFLGTQYF.

The V and J genes are TRBV28 and TRBJ2-3, with 14 bases fitting TRBD2. The germline CDR1 and CDR2 sequences are MDHEN and SYDVKM. Trimming took 3 bases from V and 6 from J; bases not matched to a gene: 2. This CDR3 is 15 amino acids long. This CDR3 is CASSFGTSGGDTQYF. The CDR3 coding sequence is TGTGCCAGCAGTTTCGGGACTAGCGGGGGCGATACGCAGTATTTT.

This clone was detected once. The chain links TRBV18 to TRBJ2-1; D gene unclear. Per the germline V gene, CDR1 is KGHSH and CDR2 is LQKENI. The V gene lost 3 bases and the J gene lost 4 bases, with 13 bases spanning the gap. CDR3 size: 15 residues. CDR3 protein: CASSPWEQLYNEQFF. In nucleotides, the CDR3 is TGTGCCAGCTCACCTTGGGAACAATTATACAATGAGCAGTTCTTC.

The V and J genes are TRBV9 and TRBJ1-1, with 9 bases lining up with TRBD1. Germline CDR1 SGDLS, CDR2 YYNGEE. The junction had 6 bases not matched to a gene; V was cut back by 3 bases and J by 0 bases. The CDR3 is 16 amino acids. CDR3 region: CASSGDRASLNTEAFF. The CDR3, as DNA: TGTGCCAGCAGCGGGGACAGGGCAAGTTTGAACACTGAAGCTTTCTTT.

The chain combines TRBV5-4 with TRBJ2-1; 10 bases are a match to TRBD2. Germline-derived CDR1 and CDR2 are SGHNT and YYREEE (reference sequence). CDR3 size: 18 residues. J was trimmed by 7 bases and V by 0 bases; bases with no gene match: 13. Here the CDR3 reads CASSLGLAGARVRNEQFF. DNA for the CDR3: TGTGCCAGCAGCTTGGGGCTAGCGGGAGCAAGGGTAAGGAATGAGCAGTTCTTC.

This chain connects TRBV25-1 to TRBJ2-7; 8 bases line up with TRBD1. Losses at the gene ends were 5 bases for V and 3 bases for J; bases not matched to a gene: 6. The CDR3 sequence is 14 residues long. CDR1 is MGHDK, CDR2 SYGVNS, per germline. As DNA, the CDR3 is TGTGCCAGCAGTCTGTCCGGGACAGGCTACGAGCAGTACTTC. Residues: CASSLSGTGYEQYF.

The rearrangement joins TRBV19 to TRBJ2-5, with D perhaps matching TRBD2 (6 bases). The CDR3 sequence is 15 residues long. The V gene lost 5 bases and the J gene lost 1 base, with 14 bases spanning the gap. CDR1 is LNHDA, CDR2 SQIVND, per germline (reference sequence). The DNA of the CDR3 is TGTGCCAGTAGTGGGGGTGCGGGATCCCAAGAGACCCAGTACTTC. This encodes CASSGGAGSQETQYF.

In its sample, this clone was seen once. The chain uses TRBV7-2 and TRBJ2-5, with D perhaps TRBD2 (6 bases). Trimming stripped 4 bases from V and 7 bases from J, with 22 bases between. Germline V CDR1 and CDR2: SGHTA, FQGNSA. CDR3 length: 16 residues. The CDR3: CASSSPPAGVPATQYF. The CDR3 DNA reads TGTGCCAGCAGCTCCCCCCCAGCGGGTGTCCCGGCGACCCAGTACTTC. Drawing the rest from reference TRBV7-2 and TRBJ2-5, the complete variable domain is GAGVSQSPSNKVTEKGKDVELRCDPISGHTALYWYRQSLGQGLEFLIYFQGNSAPDKSGLPSDRFSAERTGGSVSTLTIQRTQQEDSAVYLCASSSPPAGVPATQYFGPGTRLLVL.

The rearrangement uses TRBV4-1 and TRBJ1-6; a possible D gene is TRBD1 (5 bases). The ends were cut back, 1 base at V and 4 bases at J, with 14 bases in the middle. This CDR3 spans 17 amino acids. Per germline, CDR1 MGHRA and CDR2 YSYEKL. CDR3 in amino acids: CASSQVPTASYNSPLHF. CDR3 nucleotide sequence: TGCGCCAGCAGCCAAGTCCCGACAGCCTCATATAATTCACCCCTCCACTTT.

V and J are TRBV6-1 and TRBJ1-1; a weak D match, TRBD1 (5 bases). The CDR3 is 12 residues long. Deletions cut 6 bases from V and 5 bases from J, with 10 bases between. Germline V gene sequence: CDR1 MNHNS, CDR2 SASEGT. CDR3 sequence reads: CASRIGGTEAFF. The DNA of the CDR3 is TGTGCCAGCAGAATCGGGGGGACTGAAGCTTTCTTT.

The gene calls are TRBV2 and TRBJ2-2; D remains unclear. V dropped 5 bases and J dropped 6 bases, with 10 bases sitting between them. CDR1 and CDR2 (germline): SNHLY, FYNNEI. This CDR3 has 13 amino acids. In DNA, the CDR3 is TGTGCCAGCAGTTCTCTACATGCCGGGGAGCTGTTTTTT. It yields the protein CASSSLHAGELFF.

The chain joins TRBV5-1 to TRBJ2-7; perhaps TRBD1 as D (6 bases). The CDR3 is 12 amino acids. From germline, CDR1 is SGHRS and CDR2 YFSETQ. The V gene lost 2 bases and the J gene lost 5 bases, with 8 bases spanning the gap. CDR3 coding DNA: TGCGCCAGCAGCTTTTCAGGGGACGAGCAGTACTTC. Its translation: CASSFSGDEQYF.

The genes are TRBV2 and TRBJ2-1; 7 nucleotides align to TRBD2. Trimming took 8 bases from V and 5 from J; bases not matched to a gene: 9. This CDR3 comprises 14 residues. Germline assignment: CDR1 SNHLY and CDR2 FYNNEI. The CDR3 DNA reads TGTGCCAGCGCTTTGTCTAGCGGTCACAATGAGCAGTTCTTC. It translates to CASALSSGHNEQFF. Together with reference TRBV2 and TRBJ2-1, the CDR3 gives the full variable domain: EPEVTQTPSHQVTQMGQEVILRCVPISNHLYFYWYRQILGQKVEFLVSFYNNEISEKSEIFDDQFSVERPDGSNFTLKIRSTKLEDSAMYFCASALSSGHNEQFFGPGTRLTVL.

This clone occurred once. This sequence joins TRBV25-1 and TRBJ2-7; the D is unclear. From germline, CDR1 is MGHDK and CDR2 SYGVNS. V gave up 1 base and J gave up 10 bases, with 11 bases separating them. The CDR3 runs 12 residues. The CDR3 loop is CASSESGLEQYF. The CDR3 DNA reads as TGTGCCAGCAGTGAATCGGGCCTCGAACAGTACTTC.